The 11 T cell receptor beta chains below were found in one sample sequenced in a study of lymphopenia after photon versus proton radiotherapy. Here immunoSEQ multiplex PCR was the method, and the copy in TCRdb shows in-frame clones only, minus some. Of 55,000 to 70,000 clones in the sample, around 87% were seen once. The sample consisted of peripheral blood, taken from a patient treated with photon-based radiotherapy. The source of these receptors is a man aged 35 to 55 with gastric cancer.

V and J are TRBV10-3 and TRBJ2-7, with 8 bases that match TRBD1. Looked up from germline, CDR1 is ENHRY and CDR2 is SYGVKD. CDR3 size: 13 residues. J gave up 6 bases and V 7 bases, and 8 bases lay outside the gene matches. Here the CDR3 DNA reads TGTGCCATCAAAGGACAGGGAGACAGCGAGCAGTACTTC. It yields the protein CAIKGQGDSEQYF.

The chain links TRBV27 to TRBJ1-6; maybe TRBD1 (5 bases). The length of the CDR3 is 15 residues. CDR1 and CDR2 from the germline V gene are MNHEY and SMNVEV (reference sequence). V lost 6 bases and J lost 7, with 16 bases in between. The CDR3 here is CASSPYLQENSPLHF. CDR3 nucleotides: TGTGCCAGCAGCCCCTACTTACAGGAGAATTCACCCCTCCACTTT.

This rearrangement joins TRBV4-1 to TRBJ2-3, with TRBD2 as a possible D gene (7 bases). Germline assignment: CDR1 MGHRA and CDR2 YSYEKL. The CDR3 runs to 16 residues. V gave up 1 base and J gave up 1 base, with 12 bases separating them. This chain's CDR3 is CASSQVGGGGTDTQYF. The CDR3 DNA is TGCGCCAGCAGCCAAGTTGGCGGGGGCGGCACAGATACGCAGTATTTT.

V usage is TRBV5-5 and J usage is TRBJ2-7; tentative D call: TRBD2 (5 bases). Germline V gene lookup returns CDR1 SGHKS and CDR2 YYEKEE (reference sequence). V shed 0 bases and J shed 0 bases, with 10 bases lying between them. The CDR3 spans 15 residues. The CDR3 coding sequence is TGTGCCAGCAGCTTGGGTCCGGGGAGCTCCTACGAGCAGTACTTC. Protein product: CASSLGPGSSYEQYF. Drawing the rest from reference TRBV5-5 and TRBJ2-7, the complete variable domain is DAGVTQSPTHLIKTRGQQVTLRCSPISGHKSVSWYQQVLGQGPQFIFQYYEKEERGRGNFPDRFSARQFPNYSSELNVNALLLGDSALYLCASSLGPGSSYEQYFGPGTRLTVT.

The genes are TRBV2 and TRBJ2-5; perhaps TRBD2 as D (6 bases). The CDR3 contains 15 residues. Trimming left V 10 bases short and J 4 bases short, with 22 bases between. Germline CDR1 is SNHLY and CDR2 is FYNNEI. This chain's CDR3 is CATAPRTAGGETQYF. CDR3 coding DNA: TGTGCCACCGCCCCTCGGACCGCCGGGGGAGAGACCCAGTACTTC.

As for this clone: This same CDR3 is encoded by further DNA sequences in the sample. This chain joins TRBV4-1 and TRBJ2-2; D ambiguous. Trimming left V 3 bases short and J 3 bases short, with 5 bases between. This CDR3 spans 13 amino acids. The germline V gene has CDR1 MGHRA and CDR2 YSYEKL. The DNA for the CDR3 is TGCGCCAGCAGCCAGGATTACACCGGGGAGCTGTTTTTT. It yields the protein CASSQDYTGELFF.

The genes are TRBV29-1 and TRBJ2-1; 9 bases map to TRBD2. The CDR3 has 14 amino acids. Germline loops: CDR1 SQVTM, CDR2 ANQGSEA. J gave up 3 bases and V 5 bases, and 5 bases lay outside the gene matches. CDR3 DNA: TGCAGCGTTACCACACTAGCGGGCTACAATGAGCAGTTCTTC. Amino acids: CSVTTLAGYNEQFF.

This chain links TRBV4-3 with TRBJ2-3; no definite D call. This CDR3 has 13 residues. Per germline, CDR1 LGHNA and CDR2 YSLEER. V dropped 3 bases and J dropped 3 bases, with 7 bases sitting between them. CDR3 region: CASSQTRTDTQYF. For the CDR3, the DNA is TGCGCCAGCAGCCAGACGAGGACAGATACGCAGTATTTT.

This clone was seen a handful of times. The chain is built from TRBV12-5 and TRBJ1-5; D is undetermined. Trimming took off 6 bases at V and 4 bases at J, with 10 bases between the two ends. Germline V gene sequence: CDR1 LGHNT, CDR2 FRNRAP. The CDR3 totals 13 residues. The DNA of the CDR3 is TGTGCTAGTGGCCTGGACCGTAATCAGCCCCAGCATTTT. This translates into CASGLDRNQPQHF.

The DNA for the CDR3 is TGTGCCAGCAGTTGGCAGGGGGGCGGTGAGCAGTACTTC. Protein product: CASSWQGGGEQYF. The V call is TRBV7-9, the J call TRBJ2-7; D perhaps matches TRBD1 (7 bases). V dropped 6 bases and J dropped 7 bases, with 16 bases sitting between them. The CDR3 runs 13 residues. Germline assignment: CDR1 SEHNR and CDR2 FQNEAQ (reference sequence).

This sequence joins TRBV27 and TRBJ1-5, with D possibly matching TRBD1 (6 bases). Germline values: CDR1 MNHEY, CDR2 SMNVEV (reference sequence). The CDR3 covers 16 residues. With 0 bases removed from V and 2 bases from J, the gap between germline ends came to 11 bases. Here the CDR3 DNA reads TGTGCCAGCAGTTTATCGGCAGGGGTGCGCAATCAGCCCCAGCATTTT. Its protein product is CASSLSAGVRNQPQHF.